This TCR beta chain emerged from a study of memory CD4+ T cells and cytomegalovirus serostatus. V was trimmed by 6 bases and J by 12 bases, leaving 14 bases between them. This CDR3 contains 11 residues. The germline gives CDR1 MGHRA, CDR2 YSYEKL. This clone was seen only a few times. The sort gate was single viable CD3+CD4+CD8-CD45RO+ cells for memory CD4+ T cells. Profiling relied on immunoSEQ multiplex PCR, and the TCRdb table lists in-frame clones only, not all of them. Here the sample spans roughly 76,000 clones, roughly 78% being singletons. The TCR comes from an adult in good health and CMV-seropositive. The rearrangement uses TRBV4-1 and TRBJ1-1; tentative D call: TRBD1 (5 bases). Material: memory CD4+ T cells from blood. The CDR3 sequence is CASREGRSTFF. DNA for the CDR3: TGCGCCAGCAGGGAGGGGCGTTCGACTTTCTTT.